Detailed here is one T cell receptor beta chain. Per the original data handling: Estimates of nucleated cell counts were drawn from the amplification of reference gene primers. Some clones are missing from TCRdb's copy, which holds only in-frame ones; the method was immunoSEQ multiplex PCR. V, J and clone size reflect that table, while D and trimming were determined from the DNA. In the table there are hundreds of thousands of clones, 90% of which are singletons. This entry belongs to a study of blood T cell repertoires in COVID-19. Study context: PBMCs, B-cell-depleted T cells, or T cells provided the cDNA or gDNA that made up the material.

Germline V gives CDR1 SGHRS, CDR2 YFSETQ. CDR3 length: 17 amino acids. Trimming cost V 4 bases and J 5 bases; bases outside gene matches: 11. Seattle cases were enrolled at active infection and followed longitudinally. This receptor was taken from a woman aged 40 to 50 with COVID-19, enrolled during active disease. The specimen was peripheral blood. V is TRBV5-1 and J is TRBJ2-1, with TRBD2 identical over 11 bases. The DNA of the CDR3 is TGCGCCAGCAGCAGGACTAGCGGGCCTGACATAAACAATGAGCAGTTCTTC. Protein sequence: CASSRTSGPDINNEQFF.